This T cell receptor (beta chain) was obtained from a study of T-cell reconstitution after alpha-beta-depleted transplantation in children. Overall study results and limits: Where some patients showed high TCRbeta diversity at day 60, it came from recipient T cells and thymic progenitors that had survived. At one year after transplant, newly produced T cells mostly accounted for T-cell counts and diversity. About two months after transplant, alpha-beta T cells reportedly came from several hundred expanded graft clones.

This CDR3 spans 16 amino acids. V was cut by 7 bases and J by 4 bases, with 20 bases left in between. This clonotype occurred a few times. What it binds is not known. Library preparation (for TCRbeta) was performed with unique molecular identifiers. MiXCR, applied by TCRdb to the PCR reads, yields one record per CDR3 protein. The sample has 490,000 or so distinct CDR3 sequences, under 12% seen once. Source: PBMCs, taken before TCRalphabeta/CD19-depleted stem cell transplant. The receptor was isolated from a child under 10 years old with inherited bone marrow failure, due to receive a stem cell transplant. The genes are TRBV12-3 or TRBV12-4 and TRBJ2-1; maybe TRBD2 (5 bases). CDR3 protein: CASTLPFGMIYNEQFF. Written as DNA, the CDR3 is TGTGCCAGCACCCTCCCCTTCGGGATGATATACAATGAGCAGTTCTTC.